This T cell receptor beta chain emerged from a study of T cell repertoires in cytomegalovirus infection. Study-level information: Evidence of both CMV infection and a matching HLA type came from public TCR beta signatures. Study-wide findings and caveats: HLA-C-restricted, CMV-specific TCR beta clonotypes were dominant ex vivo.

The germline V and J ends were trimmed by 4 bases and 2 bases, with 8 bases remaining between them. Per the germline V gene, CDR1 is SEHNR and CDR2 is FQNEAQ (reference sequence). The CDR3 runs 14 residues. With respect to this clonotype: The antigen remains unidentified.

TCRdb called the reads again in MiXCR, with one record for every CDR3 protein. The sample gives about 530,000 distinct CDR3 sequences, about a quarter of which show up once; about 13% is in the top ten. The receptor was derived from a human donor in good health (CMV status not recorded). Some clones in this sample may be carry-over from other donors' samples. The sample taken for sequencing was PBMCs. The chain has TRBV7-9 and TRBJ2-2; D is perhaps TRBD1 (6 bases). CDR3 nucleotide sequence: TGTGCCAGCAGCTCGGGACACAACACCGGGGAGCTGTTTTTT. Translation: CASSSGHNTGELFF. The whole variable domain, filled in from reference TRBV7-9 and TRBJ2-2, reads DTGVSQNPRHKITKRGQNVTFRCDPISEHNRLYWYRQTLGQGPEFLTYFQNEAQLEKSRLLSDRFSAERPKGSFSTLEIQRTEQGDSAMYLCASSSGHNTGELFFGEGSRLTVL.